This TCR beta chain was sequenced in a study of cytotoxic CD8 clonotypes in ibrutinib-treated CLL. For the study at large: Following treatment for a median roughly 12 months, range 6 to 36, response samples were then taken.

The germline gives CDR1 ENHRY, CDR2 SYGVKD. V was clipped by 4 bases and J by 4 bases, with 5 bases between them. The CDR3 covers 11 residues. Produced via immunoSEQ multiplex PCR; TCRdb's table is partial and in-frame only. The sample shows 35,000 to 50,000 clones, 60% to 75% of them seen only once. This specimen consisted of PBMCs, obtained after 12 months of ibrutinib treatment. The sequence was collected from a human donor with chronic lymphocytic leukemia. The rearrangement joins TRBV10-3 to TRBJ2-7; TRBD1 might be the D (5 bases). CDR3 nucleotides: TGTGCCATCAGTGGACAGTACGAGCAGTACTTC. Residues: CAISGQYEQYF.